What follows are 12 T cell receptor beta chains derived from one specimen sequenced in a study of shared clonotypes between healthy human individuals (dated by TCRdb to 2020 to 2022). The library was built by means of the immunoSEQ multiplex PCR assay. Entries here come from immuneACCESS through TCRdb and include only in-frame sequences with V and J called. Some clones fail to appear in such tables; in the studies checked, an unresolved V gene covers under half of the shortfall, and the cause of the remainder is unknown. This sample has around 1,900,000 clones in its table, and around 95% of those were observed once. Clones ranked in the top ten supply about 1.7% of the sample. CD8 naive samples were obtained by positive selection for CCR7 among CD45RO-negative cells, yielding a CD45RA+CCR7+ population from which TemRA cells were excluded. The sequencing sample was made of naive CD8+ T cells from PBMCs. The cell subset or site label here, explained by the study, means: CD45RA+CCR7+. These receptor sequences come from a young man in good health. Some clones in this sample may be carry-over from other donors' samples.

The chain joins TRBV4-1 to TRBJ2-2; D gene unclear. V shed 4 bases and J shed 3 bases, with 15 bases lying between them. This CDR3 region has 16 residues. Germline CDR1 reads MGHRA; CDR2 reads YSYEKL. The CDR3 spells CASSPGPAWYTGELFF. DNA for the CDR3: TGCGCCAGCAGCCCCGGACCAGCGTGGTACACCGGGGAGCTGTTTTTT.

This clone has just one count. The J gene is TRBJ2-7, the V gene TRBV7-9; D is perhaps TRBD2 (5 bases). Trimming shortened V by 7 bases and J by 5 bases, and 15 bases separated the two germline ends. There are 13 residues in the CDR3. Per germline, CDR1 SEHNR and CDR2 FQNEAQ (reference sequence). The CDR3: CASNGQAGDEQYF. DNA for the CDR3: TGTGCCAGCAATGGGCAGGCGGGCGACGAGCAGTACTTC.

The CDR3 DNA is TGTGCCAGCAGTCCTGGGCGGACAGGGGGAGAGACCCAGTACTTC. Encoded protein: CASSPGRTGGETQYF. The genes are TRBV28 and TRBJ2-5, with 10 positions matching TRBD1. This CDR3 region has 15 residues. CDR1 and CDR2 (germline): MDHEN, SYDVKM. Losses at the gene ends were 5 bases for V and 4 bases for J; bases not matched to a gene: 7.

V and J are TRBV13 and TRBJ2-7; TRBD1 aligns across 7 bases. V shed 5 bases and J 7 bases; nucleotides not matched to a gene: 11. Germline CDR1 is PRHDT and CDR2 is FYEKMQ (reference sequence). This CDR3 has 14 amino acids. CDR3 in amino acids: CASSPRGGPGEQYF. In DNA form, the CDR3 reads TGTGCCAGCAGCCCGCGAGGGGGCCCGGGGGAGCAGTACTTC.

The chain carries TRBV28 and TRBJ1-5, with D tentatively TRBD1 (5 bases). The CDR3 consists of 15 residues. From germline, CDR1 is MDHEN and CDR2 SYDVKM. V was trimmed by 8 bases and J by 2 bases, leaving 16 bases between them. In DNA form, the CDR3 reads TGTGCCAGCGGTTGGCAGGGTAAAGGCAATCAGCCCCAGCATTTT. Amino acid sequence: CASGWQGKGNQPQHF.

This clone was seen a single time. The chain carries TRBV9 and TRBJ2-5; TRBD1 agrees at 7 bases. CDR1 and CDR2 (germline): SGDLS, YYNGEE. The CDR3 extends over 15 amino acids. Trimming cost V 4 bases and J 5 bases; bases outside gene matches: 11. CDR3 sequence: CASSQGVGKQETQYF. CDR3 nucleotides: TGTGCCAGCAGCCAGGGGGTAGGGAAGCAGGAGACCCAGTACTTC.

The J gene is TRBJ2-2, the V gene TRBV28, with D perhaps assigned TRBD1 or TRBD2 (5 bases each). The CDR3 consists of 17 residues. The germline V gene has CDR1 MDHEN and CDR2 SYDVKM. V shed 5 bases and J shed 5 bases, with 21 bases lying between them. CDR3 in amino acids: CASSTPGPYPLTGELFF. CDR3 sequence (DNA): TGTGCCAGCAGTACCCCGGGACCGTACCCGTTGACCGGGGAGCTGTTTTTT.

V gene TRBV27 combines with J gene TRBJ2-1; TRBD2 matches at 9 bases. CDR3 length: 16 residues. CDR1 and CDR2 from the germline V gene are MNHEY and SMNVEV (reference sequence). V gave up 3 bases and J gave up 8 bases; unmatched junction bases: 11. The CDR3 DNA sequence: TGTGCCAGCAGTTTCATTCAGGCGGGAGGGCCTTATGAGCAGTTCTTC. The encoded protein is CASSFIQAGGPYEQFF.

The chain is built from TRBV27 and TRBJ2-1; 9 nucleotides line up with TRBD1. Germline CDR1 reads MNHEY; CDR2 reads SMNVEV (reference sequence). With 4 bases clipped from V and 6 bases from J, the junction kept 10 bases outside the gene matches. CDR3 size: 16 residues. CDR3 sequence reads: CASSSSGTGLGNEQFF. The CDR3 DNA follows: TGTGCCAGCAGTTCCTCCGGGACAGGGCTAGGCAATGAGCAGTTCTTC.

Here the CDR3 reads CSVEGGVTTDTQYF. The DNA for the CDR3 is TGCAGCGTTGAAGGAGGAGTAACCACAGATACGCAGTATTTT. The chain links TRBV29-1 to TRBJ2-3; D is ambiguous. The ends were cut back, 1 base at V and 2 bases at J, with 10 bases in the middle. The CDR3 is made up of 14 amino acids. CDR1 SQVTM and CDR2 ANQGSEA come from the germline V gene.

This clone was found a few times. J is TRBJ1-1 and V is TRBV10-1; D not certain. The CDR3 has 13 amino acids. Per germline, CDR1 WNHNN and CDR2 SYGVQD (reference sequence). The V end lost 0 bases, the J end lost 5 bases, and 7 bases lay between the germline ends. The CDR3 reads CASSESGRTEAFF. The CDR3 DNA reads as TGCGCCAGCAGTGAGTCAGGGAGAACTGAAGCTTTCTTT.

The chain uses TRBV11-2 and TRBJ2-7; 12 nucleotides match TRBD2. The trim removed 5 bases at V and 7 bases at J, leaving 12 bases unmatched. There are 16 residues in the CDR3. Germline lookup yields CDR1 SGHAT and CDR2 FQNNGV. CDR3 nucleotide sequence: TGTGCCAGCAGCGCGTTGACTAGCGGGAGCTTGAGTGAGCAGTACTTC. The encoded protein is CASSALTSGSLSEQYF.